This TCR beta chain was profiled in a study of cytomegalovirus exposure and HLA in healthy donors. On the study more broadly: Unique TCRs numbering around 85 million, obtained from HLA-typed donors, made up an early data release. Study-wide results and limits: Later, an analysis showed that TCR beta chains associated with HLA were more clonally expanded than others that were equally common. It emerged from a later analysis that several of the most significant clusters appeared to be linked to common viral pathogens.

A single count supports this clone. Its antigen is not known. 60 Vbeta and 13 Jbeta primers were used in PCR. Method: immunoSEQ multiplex PCR; TCRdb's copy keeps in-frame clones and lacks some. The repertoire holds about 160,000 clones, with less than 85% as singletons. V lost 1 base and J lost 9; bases outside the gene matches: 13. The germline V gene encodes CDR1 SGHRS and CDR2 YFSETQ. This CDR3 region has 18 residues. V usage is TRBV5-1 and J usage is TRBJ2-1; 13 bases are shared with TRBD2. This clonotype originated in a male donor in good health and CMV-seronegative. The specimen was PBMCs. For the CDR3, the DNA is TGCGCCAGCAGCTTGTTTACTAGCGGGGGGGCCGCTTCCGGTGAGCAGTTCTTC. Translating gives CASSLFTSGGAASGEQFF.